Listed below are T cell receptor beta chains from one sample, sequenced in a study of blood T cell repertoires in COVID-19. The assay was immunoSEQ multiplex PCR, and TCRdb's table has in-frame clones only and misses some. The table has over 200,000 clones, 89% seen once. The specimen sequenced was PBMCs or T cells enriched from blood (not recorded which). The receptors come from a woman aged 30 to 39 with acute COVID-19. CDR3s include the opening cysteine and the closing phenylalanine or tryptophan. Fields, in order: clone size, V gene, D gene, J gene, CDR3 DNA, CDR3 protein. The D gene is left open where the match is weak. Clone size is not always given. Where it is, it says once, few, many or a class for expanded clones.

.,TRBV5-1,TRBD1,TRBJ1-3,TGCGCCAGCAGCCAAGGGGGCGAAGGAAACACCATATATTTT,CASSQGGEGNTIYF
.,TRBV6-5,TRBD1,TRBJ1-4,TGTGCCAGCAGTTCTGAAGGTGGGACAGGGGTCGAAAAACTGTTTTTT,CASSSEGGTGVEKLFF
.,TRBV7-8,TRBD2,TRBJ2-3,TGTGCCAGCAGCTTAGTCGCTAGCGGGGGGGGACGAGTGAATACGCAGTATTTT,CASSLVASGGGRVNTQYF
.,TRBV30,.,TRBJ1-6,TGTGCCTGGAGTAGGAGGGGCCCCTATAATTCACCCCTCCACTTT,CAWSRRGPYNSPLHF
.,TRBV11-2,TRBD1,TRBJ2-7,TGTGCCAGCAGCTTCAACCGGGACAGGGGCTACGAGCAGTACTTC,CASSFNRDRGYEQYF
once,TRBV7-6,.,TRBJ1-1,TGTGCCAGCAGCTTAAGAGGGGGTGTTCTTCCTTTCTTT,CASSLRGGVLPFF
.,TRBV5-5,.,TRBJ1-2,TGTGCCAGCAGCTTGACTCAAGGGGACTATGGCTACACCTTC,CASSLTQGDYGYTF
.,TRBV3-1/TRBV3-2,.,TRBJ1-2,TGTGCCAGCAGCTTCTCCACAGGGTGGAACTATGGCTACACCTTC,CASSFSTGWNYGYTF
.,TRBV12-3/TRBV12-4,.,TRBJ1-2,TGTGCCAGCAGCACCGACAGGAACTATGGCTACACCTTC,CASSTDRNYGYTF
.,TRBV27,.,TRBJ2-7,TGTGCCAGCAGTTTAGCTAGAACCTACGAGCAGTACTTC,CASSLARTYEQYF
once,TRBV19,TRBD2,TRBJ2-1,TGTGCCAGTAGTCCCGGCGGGAGTGAGCAGTTCTTC,CASSPGGSEQFF
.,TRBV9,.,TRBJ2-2,TGTGCCAGCAGCCTTCAGGGTACCGGGGAGCTGTTTTTT,CASSLQGTGELFF
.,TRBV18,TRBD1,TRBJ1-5,TGTGCCAGCTCAGAACCGGGACAGGGCGTGAATCAGCCCCAGCATTTT,CASSEPGQGVNQPQHF
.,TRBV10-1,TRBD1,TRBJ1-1,TGCGCCAGCAGATCCGGGACAGGGAACACTGAAGCTTTCTTT,CASRSGTGNTEAFF
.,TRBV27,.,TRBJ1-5,TGTGCCAGCAGTTTAGCGGGGGCGTCCAATCAGCCCCAGCATTTT,CASSLAGASNQPQHF
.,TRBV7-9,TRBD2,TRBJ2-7,TGTGCCAGCAGCCCGACTAGCGGGGTCGAGCAGTACTTC,CASSPTSGVEQYF
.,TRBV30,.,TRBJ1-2,TGTGCCTGGAGCCGGGGTCGTTGGTCCTACTTCTATGGCTACACCTTC,CAWSRGRWSYFYGYTF
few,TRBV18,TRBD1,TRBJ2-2,TGTGCCAGCTCACCGACGACAGGGAAGACCGGGGAGCTGTTTTTT,CASSPTTGKTGELFF
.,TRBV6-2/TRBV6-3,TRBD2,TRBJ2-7,TGTGCCAGCAGTTACTCCCGGAGCGGGAGTCGCGAGCAGTACTTC,CASSYSRSGSREQYF
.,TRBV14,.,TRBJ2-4,TGTGCCAGCAGCCCGTATATGACAGGAAACATTCAGTACTTC,CASSPYMTGNIQYF
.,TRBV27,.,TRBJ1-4,TGTGCCAGCAGTTTACTGCCAGGGTACAATGAAAAACTGTTTTTT,CASSLLPGYNEKLFF
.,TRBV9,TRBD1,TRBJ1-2,TGTGCCAGCAGCGTCTCCGGGACAGGGACCGGCTACACCTTC,CASSVSGTGTGYTF
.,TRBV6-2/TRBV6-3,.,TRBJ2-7,TGTGCCAGCAGTTCCCCCGGAAGGGGATCCTACGAGCAGTACTTC,CASSSPGRGSYEQYF
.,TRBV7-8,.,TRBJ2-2,TGTGCCAGCCGCCAGCAGGGACAGAACACCGGGGAGCTGTTTTTT,CASRQQGQNTGELFF
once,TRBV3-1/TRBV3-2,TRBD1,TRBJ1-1,TGTGCCAGCAGCCAAGAGCCCAACAGGGGGCTTGAAGCTTTCTTT,CASSQEPNRGLEAFF
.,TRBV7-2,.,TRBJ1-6,TGTGCCAGCAGCTTAGCGGCAGGGGTCAATAATTCACCCCTCCACTTT,CASSLAAGVNNSPLHF
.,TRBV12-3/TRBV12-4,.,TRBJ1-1,TGTGCCAGCAGTTTAGTTCCGCTCCTCGGTTTCTTT,CASSLVPLLGFF
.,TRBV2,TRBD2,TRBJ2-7,TGTGCCAGGAGGGGGACTAGCGGCCACGAGCAGTACTTC,CARRGTSGHEQYF
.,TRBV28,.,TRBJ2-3,TGTGCCAGCAGAAAAGGCGGGGCCTCCGGGGATACGCAGTATTTT,CASRKGGASGDTQYF
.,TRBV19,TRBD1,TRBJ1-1,TGTGCCAGTAGTGGACAGGGAGGGACTGAAGCTTTCTTT,CASSGQGGTEAFF
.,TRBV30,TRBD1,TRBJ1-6,TGTGCCTGGAGTCGGGACAGGGGGAATTCACCCCTCCACTTT,CAWSRDRGNSPLHF
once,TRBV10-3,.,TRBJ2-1,TGTGCCATCAGTGGGACTACTCGACCAGGGGGGAATGAGCAGTTCTTC,CAISGTTRPGGNEQFF
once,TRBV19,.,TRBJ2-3,TGTGCCAGTAGGCAGGGCGGCACAGATACGCAGTATTTT,CASRQGGTDTQYF
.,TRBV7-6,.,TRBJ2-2,TGTGCCAGCAGCCGACCCTCGACAGAAATAAACACCGGGGAGCTGTTTTTT,CASSRPSTEINTGELFF
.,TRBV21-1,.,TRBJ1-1,TGTGCCAGCAGCTCACGGGACACACTGACCCTGAACACTGAAGCTTTCTTT,CASSSRDTLTLNTEAFF
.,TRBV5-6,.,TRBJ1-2,TGTGCCAGCAGCTTGGTTCAGGGAACTGGGGGCTACACCTTC,CASSLVQGTGGYTF
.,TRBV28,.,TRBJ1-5,TGTGCCAGCAGTTTATCCGGGGATCTTCAGCCCCAGCATTTT,CASSLSGDLQPQHF
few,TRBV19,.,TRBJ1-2,TGTGCCAGTAGTATCCTAAATAACTATGGCTACACCTTC,CASSILNNYGYTF
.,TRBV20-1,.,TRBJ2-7,TGCAGTGCTACCCCGTTCTCCGAGCAGTACTTC,CSATPFSEQYF
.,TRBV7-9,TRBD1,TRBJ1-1,TGTGCCAGCAGCTTGGGGGACAGGGAGGGTGAAGCTTTCTTT,CASSLGDREGEAFF
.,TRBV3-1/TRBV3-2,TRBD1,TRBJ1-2,TGTGCCAGCAGCGAGCGACAGGGGGCTTACTATGGCTACACCTTC,CASSERQGAYYGYTF
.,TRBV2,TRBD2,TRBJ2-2,TGTGCCAGCAGTGAAGCGCCTAGCGGGGGCCTCGCTTTCACCGGGGAGCTGTTTTTT,CASSEAPSGGLAFTGELFF
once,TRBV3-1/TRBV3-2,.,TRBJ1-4,TGTGCCAGCAGCCAAGAATTTTTACAGGTTGTCGAAAAACTGTTTTTT,CASSQEFLQVVEKLFF
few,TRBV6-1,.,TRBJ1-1,TGTGCCAGCAGTGAAGCAAGGACAAGTAACACTGAAGCTTTCTTT,CASSEARTSNTEAFF
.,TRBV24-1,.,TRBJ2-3,TGTGCCACCAGTCAGAGGGCTAGCACAGATACGCAGTATTTT,CATSQRASTDTQYF
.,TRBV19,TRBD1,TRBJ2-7,TGTGCCAGTAGTATGAGGGACAGGGGGGTATACGAGCAGTACTTC,CASSMRDRGVYEQYF
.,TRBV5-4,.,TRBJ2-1,TGTGCCAGCACCGGGGGGCGGGGCCGCTACAATGAGCAGTTCTTC,CASTGGRGRYNEQFF
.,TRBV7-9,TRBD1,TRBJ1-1,TGTGCCAGCAGCACACAGGGGTTGAACACTGAAGCTTTCTTT,CASSTQGLNTEAFF
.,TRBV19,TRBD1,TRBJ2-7,TGTGCCAGTAGTATTTTCGGGACAGGGGGCGGCGAGCAGTACTTC,CASSIFGTGGGEQYF
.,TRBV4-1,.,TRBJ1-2,TGCGCCAGCAGCCAAGAGGGACATATGACCGGCACCTTCAGTGGCTACACCTTC,CASSQEGHMTGTFSGYTF
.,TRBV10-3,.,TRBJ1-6,TGTGCCATCAGGGGACTCTCTAATTCACCCCTCCACTTT,CAIRGLSNSPLHF
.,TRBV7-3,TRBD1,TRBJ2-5,TGTGCCAGCAGCCCGACGGGACAGGGGGCTGGAGAGACCCAGTACTTC,CASSPTGQGAGETQYF
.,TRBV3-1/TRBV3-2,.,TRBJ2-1,TGTGCCTCCGGGGCCTACAATGAGCAGTTCTTC,CASGAYNEQFF
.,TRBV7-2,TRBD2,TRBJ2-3,TGTGCCAGCAGCTTAGGTCTAGCGGGGGATACGCAGTATTTT,CASSLGLAGDTQYF
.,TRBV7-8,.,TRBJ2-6,TGTGCCAGCAGCTTAGGCAGGGTCTCTGGGGCCAACGTCCTGACTTTC,CASSLGRVSGANVLTF